A selection of T cell receptor beta chains follows, all from one sample in a study of T cell changes during pregnancy in multiple sclerosis. TCRdb's table, derived via immunoSEQ multiplex PCR, lists solely in-frame clones and lacks some. This table holds around 80,000 clones, roughly 92% found once. This material consisted of peripheral blood, taken before pregnancy. The origin of the receptors is a female donor with multiple sclerosis, enrolled in a pregnancy study. CDR3s include the opening cysteine and the closing phenylalanine or tryptophan. The order of the fields is clone size, D gene, V gene, J gene, CDR3 protein, CDR3 DNA. The D gene is left open where the match is weak. Rows may omit the clone size; those that give it use once, few, many or a size class.

-	-	TRBV5-1	TRBJ1-2	CASSSTVIGGNYGYTF	TGCGCCAGCAGCTCGACAGTCATAGGGGGTAACTATGGCTACACCTTC
-	-	TRBV19	TRBJ1-4	CASSMDGGEDATNEKLFF	TGTGCCAGTAGTATGGATGGGGGCGAGGATGCAACTAATGAAAAACTGTTTTTT
-	TRBD2	TRBV2	TRBJ2-2	CASSALIAGEGTGELFF	TGTGCCAGCAGTGCCCTGATAGCGGGAGAGGGCACCGGGGAGCTGTTTTTT
-	-	TRBV14	TRBJ2-5	CASSRGPQETQYF	TGTGCCAGCAGCCGGGGGCCCCAAGAGACCCAGTACTTC
-	-	TRBV18	TRBJ2-2	CASSPELSDTGELFF	TGTGCCAGCTCACCTGAGCTCTCGGACACCGGGGAGCTGTTTTTT
-	TRBD2	TRBV7-2	TRBJ2-1	CASSPWGLGEFF	TGTGCCAGCAGCCCATGGGGACTAGGGGAGTTCTTC
-	-	TRBV21-1	TRBJ2-1	CASSNSSPQGLFEQFF	TGTGCCAGCAGCAATTCATCCCCCCAGGGCCTTTTTGAGCAGTTCTTC
-	-	TRBV28	TRBJ1-1	CASRTRYSTVNTEAFF	TGTGCCAGCAGGACACGTTATAGTACCGTGAACACTGAAGCTTTCTTT
-	-	TRBV7-9	TRBJ2-1	CASSLSATSLEQFF	TGTGCCAGCAGCTTGTCGGCCACTAGCCTTGAGCAGTTCTTC
-	TRBD1	TRBV28	TRBJ2-7	CASRGRGRVYEQYF	TGTGCCAGCAGAGGCAGGGGGCGCGTCTACGAGCAGTACTTC
-	TRBD1	TRBV11-2	TRBJ1-1	CASSLTGGDRAGTEAFF	TGTGCCAGCAGCTTAACAGGCGGGGACAGGGCGGGCACTGAAGCTTTCTTT
-	-	TRBV7-9	TRBJ2-5	CASSNHRYQETQYF	TGTGCCAGCAGCAACCACAGGTACCAAGAGACCCAGTACTTC
few	-	TRBV7-2	TRBJ1-2	CASSLQYGYTF	TGTGCCAGCAGCTTACAGTACGGCTACACCTTC
-	-	TRBV14	TRBJ2-1	CASSQAGRGWFF	TGTGCCAGCAGCCAAGCAGGCCGGGGGTGGTTCTTC
-	-	TRBV29-1	TRBJ2-1	CSVDYDIVGLEQFF	TGCAGCGTGGATTATGATATTGTGGGCCTTGAGCAGTTCTTC
-	-	TRBV6-1	TRBJ2-7	CASTSGPGAYEQYF	TGTGCCAGCACCTCCGGGCCGGGAGCCTACGAGCAGTACTTC
-	-	TRBV2	TRBJ2-7	CASRETGSYEQYF	TGTGCCAGCAGAGAGACAGGATCCTACGAGCAGTACTTC
-	-	TRBV19	TRBJ2-7	CASSPFRDSYEQYF	TGTGCCAGTAGCCCGTTCCGGGACTCCTACGAGCAGTACTTC
once	-	TRBV4-2	TRBJ2-5	CASSQIGVQETQYF	TGTGCCAGCAGCCAGATCGGGGTCCAAGAGACCCAGTACTTC
-	-	TRBV6-4	TRBJ2-3	CASSDSTPDTQYF	TGTGCCAGCAGTGACTCGACACCTGATACGCAGTATTTT
-	TRBD2	TRBV4-2	TRBJ2-5	CASSQGEAGGPETQYF	TGTGCCAGCAGCCAAGGGGAAGCGGGAGGGCCCGAGACCCAGTACTTC
-	TRBD1	TRBV5-4	TRBJ1-2	CASSLGGTGLNYGYTF	TGTGCCAGCAGCTTGGGTGGGACAGGCCTTAACTATGGCTACACCTTC